The next 21 T cell receptor beta chains were all read from a single sample in a study of Graves' ophthalmopathy and Graves' hyperthyroidism. RNA transcripts were the source from which TCR beta CDR3 regions were amplified. First-round RT-PCR employed HTBI primers, with a second-round multiplex PCR after it. TCRdb recomputed calls from the multiplex PCR reads with MiXCR, one row per CDR3 protein. The sample carries about 340,000 distinct CDR3 sequences, roughly 16% recorded once. Sequenced input: peripheral blood. Source of these receptors: an adult man with Graves' ophthalmopathy.

This clonotype occurred many times. This chain connects TRBV6-1 to TRBJ1-2; the match to TRBD1 covers 9 bases. This CDR3 is 15 amino acids long. Trimming removed 6 bases from V and 2 bases from J; junction bases left unmatched: 7. Germline V gene lookup returns CDR1 MNHNS and CDR2 SASEGT. CDR3 in amino acids: CASRAGQGLNYGYTF. The DNA of the CDR3 is TGTGCCAGCAGGGCGGGACAGGGCCTGAACTATGGCTACACCTTC.

This rearrangement joins TRBV28 to TRBJ2-7, with D possibly TRBD1 on 7 matching bases. The CDR3 sequence is 14 residues long. Germline V gives CDR1 MDHEN, CDR2 SYDVKM. V was pared by 4 bases and J by 3 bases, with 13 bases between. CDR3 in DNA: TGTGCCAGCAGTTCGCTCAGGGGGGTCTACGAGCAGTACTTC. Amino acid sequence: CASSSLRGVYEQYF.

V and J are TRBV12-3 or TRBV12-4 and TRBJ2-5; 7 nucleotides align to TRBD1. The V gene end was trimmed by 11 bases and the J gene end by 0 bases; junction bases not matched to a gene: 3. The length of the CDR3 is 12 residues. CDR3 nucleotides: TGTGCCGCCGGGACAGACCAAGAGACCCAGTACTTC. Its protein is CAAGTDQETQYF.

This clonotype was counted many times. This chain joins TRBV7-2 and TRBJ1-1; D gene uncertain. Germline V CDR1 and CDR2: SGHTA, FQGNSA. This CDR3 has 12 residues. Trimming removed 6 bases at V and 2 bases at J, with 7 bases between. The CDR3 region is CASRPFNTEAFF. Here the CDR3 DNA reads TGTGCCAGCAGGCCCTTTAACACTGAAGCTTTCTTT.

This clonotype was detected many times. The chain is built from TRBV20-1 and TRBJ1-2; D uncertain. The germline V gene has CDR1 DFQATT and CDR2 SNEGSKA (reference sequence). Trimming took off 0 bases at V and 2 bases at J, with 13 bases between the two ends. This CDR3 is 15 amino acids long. As DNA, the CDR3 is TGCAGTGCTAGAGATCTGGCAGCTCCCAACTATGGCTACACCTTC. Amino acids: CSARDLAAPNYGYTF.

This clonotype occurred many times. The chain links TRBV12-3 or TRBV12-4 to TRBJ2-7, with D tentatively TRBD1 or TRBD2 (5 bases each). The CDR3 contains 16 residues. V shed 2 bases and J shed 0 bases, with 14 bases lying between them. CDR3 sequence reads: CASSLSLGDASYEQYF. CDR3 nucleotide sequence: TGTGCCAGCAGTTTAAGTTTGGGGGACGCCTCCTACGAGCAGTACTTC.

In its sample, this clonotype was seen many times. The gene calls are TRBV29-1 and TRBJ2-7; 7 bases line up with TRBD1. Germline CDR1 is SQVTM and CDR2 is ANQGSEA. After removal of 1 base from V and 0 bases from J, the junction contained 6 bases not matched to a gene. The CDR3 loop spans 15 amino acids. This CDR3 reads CSVEAAGGHSYEQYF. The CDR3 region has the DNA TGCAGCGTTGAAGCGGCAGGGGGTCACTCCTACGAGCAGTACTTC.

This clonotype was counted at least ten times. This chain joins TRBV6-2 or TRBV6-3 and TRBJ2-7; 8 nucleotides line up with TRBD1. V was clipped by 6 bases and J by 3 bases; unmatched bases: 4. Germline CDR1 is MNHEY and CDR2 is SVGEGT. There are 13 residues in the CDR3. The CDR3 sequence is CASRLDRDYEQYF. CDR3 in DNA: TGTGCCAGCAGACTGGACAGGGACTACGAGCAGTACTTC.

Many counts were recorded for this clonotype. The chain combines TRBV6-6 with TRBJ1-5; 7 positions match TRBD1. Germline trimming cut 5 bases from V and 0 bases from J; bases unmatched to any gene: 16. CDR1 and CDR2 (germline): MNHNY, SVGAGI (reference sequence). This CDR3 has 19 residues. CDR3 nucleotides: TGTGCCAGCAGTCCATCGACAGGGAGGATATACAATAGCAATCAGCCCCAGCATTTT. This gives the protein CASSPSTGRIYNSNQPQHF.

This clonotype was found many times. V and J are TRBV19 and TRBJ1-1; no clear D gene. V was clipped by 5 bases and J by 0 bases, with 7 bases between them. Germline CDR1 LNHDA, CDR2 SQIVND (reference sequence). The CDR3 length is 13 residues. The CDR3 DNA follows: TGTGCCAGTAGTTCATCGGTGAACACTGAAGCTTTCTTT. As protein: CASSSSVNTEAFF.

This clonotype was counted at least ten times. This rearrangement joins TRBV7-9 to TRBJ1-1; D remains ambiguous. Trimming took 8 bases from V and 1 from J, leaving 14 bases between them. Germline V gene lookup returns CDR1 SEHNR and CDR2 FQNEAQ (reference sequence). The CDR3 contains 14 residues. Written as DNA, the CDR3 is TGTGCCAGCGATCACGCCGGGAGGAACACTGAAGCTTTCTTT. It encodes CASDHAGRNTEAFF.

This clonotype was picked up many times. The chain combines TRBV29-1 with TRBJ2-7, with 11 bases matching TRBD2. This CDR3 is built from 18 residues. The trim removed 7 bases at V and 2 bases at J, leaving 19 bases unmatched. Germline loops: CDR1 SQVTM, CDR2 ANQGSEA. The CDR3 reads CSANLQGAASGRPYEQYF. The CDR3 region has the DNA TGCAGCGCTAACCTGCAGGGGGCAGCTAGCGGGAGGCCCTACGAGCAGTACTTC.

A remark on this clonotype: One junction end does not reproduce the germline sequence, and a read error may be involved. V gene TRBV11-2 combines with J gene TRBJ2-5; D is possibly TRBD1 or TRBD2 (5 bases each). The CDR3 covers 15 residues. Germline V gene data show CDR1 as SGHAT and CDR2 as FQNNGV. This CDR3 is CASTNDHRGGETQYF. In nucleotides, the CDR3 is TGTGCCAGCACCAATGATCATAGGGGTGGGGAGACACAGTACTTC.

This clonotype was counted many times. The rearrangement joins TRBV30 to TRBJ2-7; D is uncertain. V lost 0 bases to trimming and J lost 2 bases, with 14 bases between them. The CDR3 has 15 amino acids. Germline-derived CDR1 and CDR2 are GTSNPN and SVGIG (reference sequence). In DNA, the CDR3 is TGTGCCTGGAGTGTCGGACCCGGTAGAGCCTACGAGCAGTACTTC. Translation gives CAWSVGPGRAYEQYF. The full variable domain, in which reference TRBV30 and TRBJ2-7 provide the parts outside the CDR3, is SQTIHQWPATLVQPVGSPLSLECTVEGTSNPNLYWYRQAAGRGLQLLFYSVGIGQISSEVPQNLSASRPQDRQFILSSKKLLLSDSGFYLCAWSVGPGRAYEQYFGPGTRLTVT.

This clonotype was seen many times. The V gene is TRBV6-5, the J gene TRBJ2-2; TRBD2 agrees at 11 bases. V shed 4 bases and J 5 bases; nucleotides not matched to a gene: 9. The CDR3 is 17 residues long. Germline CDR1 is MNHEY and CDR2 is SVGAGI. The DNA for the CDR3 is TGTGCCAGCAGTTTCGCGCGACTAGCGGGGAGGACCGGGGAGCTGTTTTTT. Translating gives CASSFARLAGRTGELFF.

In its sample, this clonotype was seen many times. V gene TRBV29-1 combines with J gene TRBJ2-1; 10 positions match TRBD2. Germline V gene sequence: CDR1 SQVTM, CDR2 ANQGSEA. The ends lost 7 bases at V and 10 bases at J; junction bases unmatched: 13. CDR3 size: 14 residues. The CDR3 loop reads CSAEGTSVRGEQFF. CDR3 DNA: TGCAGCGCCGAGGGGACTAGCGTTAGGGGGGAGCAGTTCTTC.

Many counts were recorded for this clonotype. The chain employs TRBV7-8 and TRBJ1-3; 8 bases align to TRBD1. This CDR3 has 15 residues. The V segment lost 5 bases and the J segment 3 bases; nucleotides outside the gene matches: 6. The germline gives CDR1 SGHVS, CDR2 FQNEAQ. The CDR3 sequence: CASSEQGVFGNTIYF. The CDR3 nucleotides are TGTGCCAGCAGCGAACAGGGGGTTTTTGGAAACACCATATATTTT.

In its sample, this clonotype was seen many times. The chain couples TRBV6-1 to TRBJ2-7; 7 bases align to TRBD1. V was clipped by 6 bases and J by 2 bases; unmatched bases: 7. The CDR3 has 14 amino acids. Germline CDR1 and CDR2: MNHNS and SASEGT. The CDR3 nucleotides read TGTGCCAGCAGAGACAGGGTAGGGGCCTACGAGCAGTACTTC. Its translation is CASRDRVGAYEQYF.

This clonotype came up many times. The CDR3 DNA reads as TGTGCCAGCAGGCCTTCCTGGGACACTGAAGCTTTCTTT. Its protein product is CASRPSWDTEAFF. This chain connects TRBV12-3 or TRBV12-4 to TRBJ1-1; no clear D gene. This CDR3 has 13 residues. V was shortened by 6 bases and J by 3 bases, with 11 bases between the two germline ends.

There are many counts of this clonotype. The rearrangement links TRBV7-2 to TRBJ1-3, with D maybe TRBD1 (6 bases). The germline gives CDR1 SGHTA, CDR2 FQGNSA. V was clipped by 5 bases and J by 4 bases, with 12 bases between them. This CDR3 comprises 14 residues. The CDR3 sequence: CASSPTGTGNTIYF. The CDR3 DNA sequence: TGTGCCAGCAGCCCTACAGGGACCGGAAACACCATATATTTT. Full variable domain (remainder filled in from reference TRBV7-2 and TRBJ1-3): GAGVSQSPSNKVTEKGKDVELRCDPISGHTALYWYRQSLGQGLEFLIYFQGNSAPDKSGLPSDRFSAERTGGSVSTLTIQRTQQEDSAVYLCASSPTGTGNTIYFGEGSWLTVV.

J is TRBJ1-1 and V is TRBV18, with D unclear. This CDR3 region has 13 residues. The germline gives CDR1 KGHSH, CDR2 LQKENI. V gave up 4 bases and J gave up 7 bases, with 13 bases separating them. The CDR3 region is CASSLQAGYEAFF. Written as DNA, the CDR3 is TGTGCCAGCTCACTTCAAGCGGGATATGAAGCTTTCTTT.